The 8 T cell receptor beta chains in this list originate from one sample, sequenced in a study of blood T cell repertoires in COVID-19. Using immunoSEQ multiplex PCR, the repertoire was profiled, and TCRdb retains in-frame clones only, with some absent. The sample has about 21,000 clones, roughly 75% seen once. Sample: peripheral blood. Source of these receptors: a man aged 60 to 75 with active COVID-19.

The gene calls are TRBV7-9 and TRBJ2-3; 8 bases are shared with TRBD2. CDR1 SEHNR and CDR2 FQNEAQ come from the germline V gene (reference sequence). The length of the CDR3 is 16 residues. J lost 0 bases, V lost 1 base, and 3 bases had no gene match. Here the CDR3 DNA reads TGTGCCAGCAGCTTAGGACTAGCGACTAGCACAGATACGCAGTATTTT. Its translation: CASSLGLATSTDTQYF.

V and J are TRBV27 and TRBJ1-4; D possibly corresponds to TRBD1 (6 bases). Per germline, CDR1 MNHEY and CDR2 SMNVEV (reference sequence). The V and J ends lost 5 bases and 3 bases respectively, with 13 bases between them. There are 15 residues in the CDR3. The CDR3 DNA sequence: TGTGCCAGCAGTGACAGACAGGATCCTAATGAAAAACTGTTTTTT. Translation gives CASSDRQDPNEKLFF.

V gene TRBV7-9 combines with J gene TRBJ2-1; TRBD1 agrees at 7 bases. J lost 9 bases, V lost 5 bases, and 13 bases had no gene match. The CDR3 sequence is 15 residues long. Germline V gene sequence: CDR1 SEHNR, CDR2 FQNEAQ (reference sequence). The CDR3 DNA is TGTGCCAGCAGCCGGGACAGCTCCCGGGCGGCTGAGCAGTTCTTC. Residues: CASSRDSSRAAEQFF.

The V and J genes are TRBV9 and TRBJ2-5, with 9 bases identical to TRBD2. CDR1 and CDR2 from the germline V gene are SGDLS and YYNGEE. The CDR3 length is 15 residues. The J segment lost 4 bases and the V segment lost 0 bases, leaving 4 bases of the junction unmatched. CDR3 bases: TGTGCCAGCAGCGTAGGAGGTAGCGGGAGAGAGACCCAGTACTTC. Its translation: CASSVGGSGRETQYF.

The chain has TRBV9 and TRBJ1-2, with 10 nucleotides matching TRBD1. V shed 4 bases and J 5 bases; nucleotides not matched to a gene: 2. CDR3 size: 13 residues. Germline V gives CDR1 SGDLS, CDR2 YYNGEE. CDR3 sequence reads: CASSKGQGYGYTF. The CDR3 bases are TGTGCCAGCAGCAAGGGACAGGGGTATGGCTACACCTTC.

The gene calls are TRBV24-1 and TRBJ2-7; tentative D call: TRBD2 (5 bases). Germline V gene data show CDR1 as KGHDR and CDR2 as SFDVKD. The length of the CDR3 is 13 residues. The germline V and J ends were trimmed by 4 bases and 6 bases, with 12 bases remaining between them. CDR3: CATSDIRGFEQYF. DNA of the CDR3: TGTGCCACCAGTGACATACGAGGGTTCGAGCAGTACTTC.

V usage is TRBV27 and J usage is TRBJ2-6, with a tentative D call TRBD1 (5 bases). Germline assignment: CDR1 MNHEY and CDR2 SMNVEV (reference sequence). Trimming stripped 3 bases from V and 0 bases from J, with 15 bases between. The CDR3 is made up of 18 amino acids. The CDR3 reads CASSFRQGRASGANVLTF. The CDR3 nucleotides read TGTGCCAGCAGTTTTCGGCAGGGAAGGGCCTCTGGGGCCAACGTCCTGACTTTC.

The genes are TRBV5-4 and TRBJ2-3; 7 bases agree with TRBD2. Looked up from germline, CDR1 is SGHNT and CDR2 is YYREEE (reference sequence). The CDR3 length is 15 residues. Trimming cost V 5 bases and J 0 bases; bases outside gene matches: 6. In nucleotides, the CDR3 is TGTGCCAGCAGAGACCAGCGGGGTAGCACAGATACGCAGTATTTT. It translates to CASRDQRGSTDTQYF.